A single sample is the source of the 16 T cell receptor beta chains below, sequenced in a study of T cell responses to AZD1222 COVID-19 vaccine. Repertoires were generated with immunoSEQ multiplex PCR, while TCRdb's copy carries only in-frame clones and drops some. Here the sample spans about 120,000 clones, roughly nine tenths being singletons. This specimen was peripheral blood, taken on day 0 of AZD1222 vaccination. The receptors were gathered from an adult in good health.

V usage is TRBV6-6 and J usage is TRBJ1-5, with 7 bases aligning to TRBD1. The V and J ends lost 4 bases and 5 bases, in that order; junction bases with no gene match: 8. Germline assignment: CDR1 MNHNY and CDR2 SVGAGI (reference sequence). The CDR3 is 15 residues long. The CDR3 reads CASSSPTGIYQPQHF. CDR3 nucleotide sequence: TGTGCCAGCAGTTCTCCGACAGGGATCTATCAGCCCCAGCATTTT.

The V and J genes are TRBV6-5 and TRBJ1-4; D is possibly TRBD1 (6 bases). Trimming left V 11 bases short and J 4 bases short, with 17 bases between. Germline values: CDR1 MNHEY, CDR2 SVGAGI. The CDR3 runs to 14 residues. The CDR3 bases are TGTGCCTCCCGGGGGTGGGACATTAATGAAAAACTGTTTTTT. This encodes CASRGWDINEKLFF.

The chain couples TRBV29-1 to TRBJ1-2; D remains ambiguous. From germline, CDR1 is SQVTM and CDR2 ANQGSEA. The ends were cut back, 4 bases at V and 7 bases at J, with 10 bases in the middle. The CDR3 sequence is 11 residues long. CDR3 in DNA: TGCAGCGTTGCGGTGAGTGGTGGCTACACCTTC. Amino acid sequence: CSVAVSGGYTF.

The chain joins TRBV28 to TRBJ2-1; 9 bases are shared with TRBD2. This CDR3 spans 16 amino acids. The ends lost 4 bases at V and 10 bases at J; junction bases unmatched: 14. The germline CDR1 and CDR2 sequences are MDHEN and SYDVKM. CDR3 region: CASSWGGVAGEVEQFF. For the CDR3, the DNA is TGTGCCAGCAGTTGGGGTGGGGTAGCGGGAGAGGTGGAGCAGTTCTTC.

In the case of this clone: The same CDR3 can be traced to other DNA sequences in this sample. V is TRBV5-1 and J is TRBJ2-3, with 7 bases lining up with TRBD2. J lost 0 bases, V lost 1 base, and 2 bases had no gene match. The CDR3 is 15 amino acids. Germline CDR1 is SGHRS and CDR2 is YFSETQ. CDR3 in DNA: TGCGCCAGCAGCTTGCGGGGGGTAAGCACAGATACGCAGTATTTT. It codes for CASSLRGVSTDTQYF.

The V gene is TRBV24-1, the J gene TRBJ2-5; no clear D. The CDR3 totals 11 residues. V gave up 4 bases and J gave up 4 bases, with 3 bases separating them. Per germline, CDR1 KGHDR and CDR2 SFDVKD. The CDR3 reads CATSDRETQYF. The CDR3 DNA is TGTGCCACCAGTGACCGAGAGACCCAGTACTTC.

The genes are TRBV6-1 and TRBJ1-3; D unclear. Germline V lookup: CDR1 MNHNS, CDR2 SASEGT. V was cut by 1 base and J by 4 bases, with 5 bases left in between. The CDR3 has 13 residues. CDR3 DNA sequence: TGTGCCAGCAGTGAAGTGAACGGAAACACCATATATTTT. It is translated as CASSEVNGNTIYF.

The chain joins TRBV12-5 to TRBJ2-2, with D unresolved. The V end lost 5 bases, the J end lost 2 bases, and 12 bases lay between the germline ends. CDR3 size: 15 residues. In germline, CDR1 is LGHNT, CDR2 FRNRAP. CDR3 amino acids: CASGLPLINTGELFF. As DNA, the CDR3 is TGTGCTAGTGGTCTGCCCCTCATCAACACCGGGGAGCTGTTTTTT.

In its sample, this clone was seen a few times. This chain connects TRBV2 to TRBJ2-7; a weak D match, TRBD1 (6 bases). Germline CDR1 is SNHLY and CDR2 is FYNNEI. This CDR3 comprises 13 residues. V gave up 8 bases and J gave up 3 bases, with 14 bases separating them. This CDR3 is CASRPDRLYEQYF. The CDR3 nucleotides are TGTGCCAGCCGTCCGGACAGACTCTACGAGCAGTACTTC. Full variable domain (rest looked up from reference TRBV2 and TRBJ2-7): EPEVTQTPSHQVTQMGQEVILRCVPISNHLYFYWYRQILGQKVEFLVSFYNNEISEKSEIFDDQFSVERPDGSNFTLKIRSTKLEDSAMYFCASRPDRLYEQYFGPGTRLTVT.

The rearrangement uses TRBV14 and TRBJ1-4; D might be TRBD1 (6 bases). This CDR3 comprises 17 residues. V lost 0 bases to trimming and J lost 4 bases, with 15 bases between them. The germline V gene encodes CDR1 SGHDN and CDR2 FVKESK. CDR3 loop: CASSQDRQDSLNEKLFF. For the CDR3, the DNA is TGTGCCAGCAGCCAAGATCGCCAGGACAGCCTTAATGAAAAACTGTTTTTT.

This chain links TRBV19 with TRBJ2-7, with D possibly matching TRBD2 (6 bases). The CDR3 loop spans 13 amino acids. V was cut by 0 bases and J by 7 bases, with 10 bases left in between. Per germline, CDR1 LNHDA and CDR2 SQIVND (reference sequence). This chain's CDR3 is CASSIDRAGEQYF. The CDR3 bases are TGTGCCAGTAGTATAGATCGGGCGGGGGAGCAGTACTTC. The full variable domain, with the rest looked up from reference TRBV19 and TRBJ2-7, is DGGITQSPKYLFRKEGQNVTLSCEQNLNHDAMYWYRQDPGQGLRLIYYSQIVNDFQKGDIAEGYSVSREKKESFPLTVTSAQKNPTAFYLCASSIDRAGEQYFGPGTRLTVT.

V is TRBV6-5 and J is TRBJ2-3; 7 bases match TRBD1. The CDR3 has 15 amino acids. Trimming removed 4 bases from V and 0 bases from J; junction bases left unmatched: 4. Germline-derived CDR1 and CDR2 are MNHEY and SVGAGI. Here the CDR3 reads CASSSTGASTDTQYF. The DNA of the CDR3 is TGTGCCAGCAGTTCAACAGGGGCTAGCACAGATACGCAGTATTTT.

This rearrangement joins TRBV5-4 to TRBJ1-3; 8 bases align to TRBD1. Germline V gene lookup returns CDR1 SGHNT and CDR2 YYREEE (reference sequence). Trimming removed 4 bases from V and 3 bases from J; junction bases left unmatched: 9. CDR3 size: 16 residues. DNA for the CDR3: TGTGCCAGCAGCCAAGTGCAGGGGGCTGTTGGAAACACCATATATTTT. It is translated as CASSQVQGAVGNTIYF.

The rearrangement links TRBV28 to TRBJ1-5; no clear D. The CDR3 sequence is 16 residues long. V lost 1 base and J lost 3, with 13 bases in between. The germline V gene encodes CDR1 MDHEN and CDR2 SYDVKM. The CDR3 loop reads CASSLSGLSYNQPQHF. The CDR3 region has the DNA TGTGCCAGCAGTTTATCGGGCCTATCCTACAATCAGCCCCAGCATTTT.

The CDR3 loop is CASSETVFADTQYF. The CDR3 DNA reads TGCGCCAGCAGTGAGACTGTTTTCGCAGATACGCAGTATTTT. The rearrangement uses TRBV10-1 and TRBJ2-3; D not resolved. V was trimmed by 2 bases and J by 4 bases, leaving 10 bases between them. The CDR3 has 14 amino acids. The germline CDR1 and CDR2 sequences are WNHNN and SYGVQD (reference sequence).

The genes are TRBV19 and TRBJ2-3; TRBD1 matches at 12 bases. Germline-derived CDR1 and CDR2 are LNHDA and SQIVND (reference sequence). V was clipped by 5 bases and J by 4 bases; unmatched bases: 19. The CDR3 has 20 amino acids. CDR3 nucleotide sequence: TGTGCCAGTAGTGTTCAGAACCGGGACAGGGGGCAGGATCCCCCAGATACGCAGTATTTT. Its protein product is CASSVQNRDRGQDPPDTQYF.